These 28 T cell receptor beta chains originate from one sample sequenced in a study of a mutant IDH1 vaccine in newly diagnosed glioma. Time point reported: week 23, last vaccination. All doses held 300 ug of mutant IDH1 20-mer peptide, with topical imiquimod. No cognate antigen is known for these TCRs. Assay used: immunoSEQ multiplex PCR; TCRdb lists only in-frame clones, some missing. The sample consists of about 86,000 clones, over 75% of them appearing once. This specimen was PBMCs, taken from a glioma patient whose treatment included an IDH1 peptide vaccine. Receptor source: a man aged 30 to 39 with glioma. Some clones in this sample may be carry-over from other donors' samples.

The chain combines TRBV10-3 with TRBJ2-7; no clear D gene. V was clipped by 8 bases and J by 7 bases, with 21 bases between them. Germline CDR1 and CDR2: ENHRY and SYGVKD. This CDR3 has 14 residues. CDR3 sequence reads: CAIDRGYPPGEQYF. The DNA of the CDR3 is TGTGCCATCGACCGTGGGTACCCCCCGGGTGAGCAGTACTTC.

This chain links TRBV5-5 with TRBJ1-4; tentative D call: TRBD1 (6 bases). Germline CDR1 is SGHKS and CDR2 is YYEKEE (reference sequence). This CDR3 has 14 residues. V was pared by 3 bases and J by 6 bases, with 12 bases between. For the CDR3, the DNA is TGTGCCAGCAGCTCCCTCGGGGGCTATGAAAAACTGTTTTTT. Its translation: CASSSLGGYEKLFF.

The chain employs TRBV5-1 and TRBJ1-1; D is uncertain. V lost 3 bases and J lost 2, with 20 bases in between. This CDR3 is built from 17 residues. The germline V gene has CDR1 SGHRS and CDR2 YFSETQ. CDR3 DNA: TGCGCCAGCAGCTCAACTACGGACTCACGACTAAACACTGAAGCTTTCTTT. Residues: CASSSTTDSRLNTEAFF.

This chain uses TRBV5-4 with TRBJ2-2, with D perhaps TRBD2 (5 bases). V was trimmed by 4 bases and J by 0 bases, leaving 16 bases between them. This CDR3 has 17 residues. CDR1 is SGHNT, CDR2 YYREEE, per germline (reference sequence). Here the CDR3 reads CASSPRMTTTNTGELFF. The CDR3 DNA sequence: TGTGCCAGCAGCCCCCGCATGACTACAACGAACACCGGGGAGCTGTTTTTT.

The table lists this clone with a few counts. V and J are TRBV19 and TRBJ2-7; D may be TRBD2 (6 bases). The germline V and J ends were trimmed by 5 bases and 2 bases, with 13 bases remaining between them. Germline CDR1 is LNHDA and CDR2 is SQIVND (reference sequence). CDR3 size: 14 residues. The CDR3 reads CASSASWGAYEQYF. The CDR3 nucleotides are TGTGCCAGTAGTGCCTCTTGGGGGGCCTACGAGCAGTACTTC.

V gene TRBV5-1 combines with J gene TRBJ1-2, with D perhaps TRBD1 (5 bases). The V end was cut by 4 bases, the J end by 4 bases, with 17 bases between. Germline values: CDR1 SGHRS, CDR2 YFSETQ. This CDR3 has 15 residues. Here the CDR3 reads CASSDEGEGTYGYTF. The DNA for the CDR3 is TGCGCCAGCAGCGATGAAGGGGAGGGGACCTATGGCTACACCTTC.

The chain joins TRBV5-4 to TRBJ2-3; 7 positions agree with TRBD2. CDR1 and CDR2 (germline): SGHNT, YYREEE (reference sequence). This CDR3 comprises 18 residues. The J segment lost 1 base and the V segment lost 2 bases, leaving 13 bases of the junction unmatched. CDR3 coding DNA: TGTGCCAGCAGCTTCACAAGCGGGGCCACGCTGGGCACAGATACGCAGTATTTT. Translation: CASSFTSGATLGTDTQYF.

The rearrangement links TRBV6-6 to TRBJ2-5, with D uncertain. Germline V gives CDR1 MNHNY, CDR2 SVGAGI (reference sequence). The V end was cut by 3 bases, the J end by 4 bases, with 6 bases between. The CDR3 runs 12 residues. This CDR3 is CASSYSPETQYF. As DNA, the CDR3 is TGTGCCAGCAGTTATAGCCCAGAGACCCAGTACTTC.

V gene TRBV30 combines with J gene TRBJ1-5; no reliable D call. Trimming stripped 8 bases from V and 7 bases from J, with 18 bases between. Germline CDR1 is GTSNPN and CDR2 is SVGIG (reference sequence). This CDR3 comprises 13 residues. The CDR3 here is CAGNEGGSQPQHF. CDR3 nucleotides: TGTGCCGGGAACGAAGGAGGGAGCCAGCCCCAGCATTTT.

This clone was seen a few times. This sequence joins TRBV29-1 and TRBJ2-3; 10 nucleotides match TRBD1. From germline, CDR1 is SQVTM and CDR2 ANQGSEA. CDR3 length equals 11 residues. V shed 7 bases and J 7 bases; nucleotides not matched to a gene: 2. The CDR3 is CSGGQGHTQYF. CDR3 DNA sequence: TGCAGCGGGGGACAGGGGCATACGCAGTATTTT.

The genes are TRBV19 and TRBJ1-1; 7 nucleotides line up with TRBD1. Trimming at V came to 2 bases and at J to 0 bases, leaving 3 bases not matched to a gene. Germline CDR1 is LNHDA and CDR2 is SQIVND (reference sequence). The CDR3 has 15 residues. CDR3: CASSIYGTVNTEAFF. The CDR3 DNA is TGTGCCAGTAGTATATATGGGACAGTGAACACTGAAGCTTTCTTT. Combining the CDR3 with reference TRBV19 and TRBJ1-1 gives the whole variable domain DGGITQSPKYLFRKEGQNVTLSCEQNLNHDAMYWYRQDPGQGLRLIYYSQIVNDFQKGDIAEGYSVSREKKESFPLTVTSAQKNPTAFYLCASSIYGTVNTEAFFGQGTRLTVV.

The V call is TRBV2, the J call TRBJ1-3, with D tentatively TRBD1 (6 bases). The CDR3 totals 15 residues. The germline CDR1 and CDR2 sequences are SNHLY and FYNNEI. V was trimmed by 6 bases and J by 3 bases, leaving 15 bases between them. Written as DNA, the CDR3 is TGTGCCAGCAGACCACAGGGTTATAGTGGAAACACCATATATTTT. This gives the protein CASRPQGYSGNTIYF.

V gene TRBV28 combines with J gene TRBJ2-1; D tentatively fits TRBD1 or TRBD2 (7 bases each). The CDR3 runs 15 residues. Per germline, CDR1 MDHEN and CDR2 SYDVKM. Trimming shortened V by 6 bases and J by 10 bases, and 22 bases separated the two germline ends. As DNA, the CDR3 is TGTGCCAGCAGCCCGCCCCAGGGGGGGCTATGGGAGCAGTTCTTC. This sequence encodes CASSPPQGGLWEQFF.

The J gene is TRBJ2-7, the V gene TRBV30, with D perhaps matching TRBD2 (6 bases). Germline CDR1 is GTSNPN and CDR2 is SVGIG (reference sequence). This CDR3 is 15 amino acids long. V lost 5 bases and J lost 3, with 20 bases in between. The CDR3 region is CAWGPGRRARYEQYF. CDR3 in DNA: TGTGCCTGGGGACCCGGTCGGAGGGCACGCTACGAGCAGTACTTC.

This rearrangement joins TRBV7-9 to TRBJ2-7; D is unresolved. The CDR3 extends over 14 amino acids. CDR1 SEHNR and CDR2 FQNEAQ come from the germline V gene (reference sequence). V dropped 3 bases and J dropped 6 bases, with 15 bases sitting between them. CDR3 region: CASSFEPERLEQYF. The CDR3 bases are TGTGCCAGCAGCTTCGAACCGGAGCGTCTCGAGCAGTACTTC.

This clone came up once. The rearrangement joins TRBV4-1 to TRBJ1-1; the match to TRBD1 covers 8 bases. CDR3 length equals 15 residues. The germline gives CDR1 MGHRA, CDR2 YSYEKL. With V trimmed by 5 bases and J by 3 bases, 8 bases remained unmatched. CDR3 nucleotide sequence: TGCGCCAGCAGCTTGACCGGGACAGGATACACTGAAGCTTTCTTT. Residues: CASSLTGTGYTEAFF.

The rearrangement joins TRBV9 to TRBJ2-3; 8 bases are shared with TRBD2. V lost 0 bases and J lost 4; bases outside the gene matches: 7. The germline V gene encodes CDR1 SGDLS and CDR2 YYNGEE. The CDR3 extends over 16 amino acids. CDR3 sequence (DNA): TGTGCCAGCAGCGTAGGCAGCGGGGGTGTGGCAGATACGCAGTATTTT. Translating it yields CASSVGSGGVADTQYF.

V gene TRBV27 combines with J gene TRBJ1-2, with D unclear. From germline, CDR1 is MNHEY and CDR2 SMNVEV (reference sequence). Trimming left V 2 bases short and J 6 bases short, with 13 bases between. The length of the CDR3 is 14 residues. The chain's CDR3 is CASSLMDGVDGYTF. The CDR3 bases are TGTGCCAGCAGTTTAATGGACGGGGTGGATGGCTACACCTTC.

This sequence joins TRBV9 and TRBJ1-2, with D maybe TRBD1 (6 bases). Germline CDR1 and CDR2: SGDLS and YYNGEE. The ends were cut back, 0 bases at V and 7 bases at J, with 13 bases in the middle. The CDR3 consists of 14 residues. The CDR3 DNA reads TGTGCCAGCAGCGTAGATGCGGACAGAAGTGGCTACACCTTC. This codes for CASSVDADRSGYTF.

The J gene is TRBJ2-7, the V gene TRBV6-5; 8 bases match TRBD1. With V trimmed by 2 bases and J by 7 bases, 10 bases remained unmatched. Germline assignment: CDR1 MNHEY and CDR2 SVGAGI. This CDR3 has 15 amino acids. The CDR3 nucleotides are TGTGCCAGCAGTTACACCGGGACCGGACAGGGAGAGCAGTACTTC. This sequence encodes CASSYTGTGQGEQYF.

The V call is TRBV27, the J call TRBJ2-7, with TRBD2 matching 10 bases. In germline, CDR1 is MNHEY, CDR2 SMNVEV (reference sequence). Losses at the gene ends were 3 bases for V and 3 bases for J; bases not matched to a gene: 20. CDR3 size: 20 residues. CDR3 sequence: CASSFSPRLSGTSEFYEQYF. The CDR3, as DNA: TGTGCCAGCAGTTTTAGCCCCCGCCTATCTGGGACTAGCGAATTCTACGAGCAGTACTTC.

The chain couples TRBV7-2 to TRBJ2-3; D ambiguous. Germline CDR1 SGHTA, CDR2 FQGNSA. The CDR3 spans 15 residues. The V gene lost 1 base and the J gene lost 2 bases, with 10 bases spanning the gap. For the CDR3, the DNA is TGTGCCAGCAGCTTAGGGGTAGGGATCACAGATACGCAGTATTTT. It yields the protein CASSLGVGITDTQYF.

V and J are TRBV4-1 and TRBJ2-3; a possible D gene is TRBD2 (6 bases). CDR1 MGHRA and CDR2 YSYEKL come from the germline V gene. CDR3 length: 15 residues. Trimming shortened V by 4 bases and J by 1 base, and 12 bases separated the two germline ends. CDR3 protein: CASSPPGLRTDTQYF. CDR3 coding DNA: TGCGCCAGCAGCCCTCCGGGACTTCGCACAGATACGCAGTATTTT.

This sequence joins TRBV19 and TRBJ2-1; possible D gene TRBD1, 5 bases. The CDR3 runs 14 residues. Trimming took off 4 bases at V and 0 bases at J, with 7 bases between the two ends. In germline, CDR1 is LNHDA, CDR2 SQIVND (reference sequence). Here the CDR3 reads CASSTDNSYNEQFF. CDR3 nucleotides: TGTGCCAGTAGTACGGACAACTCCTACAATGAGCAGTTCTTC. Using reference TRBV19 and TRBJ2-1 for the parts outside the CDR3, the full variable domain is DGGITQSPKYLFRKEGQNVTLSCEQNLNHDAMYWYRQDPGQGLRLIYYSQIVNDFQKGDIAEGYSVSREKKESFPLTVTSAQKNPTAFYLCASSTDNSYNEQFFGPGTRLTVL.

This chain joins TRBV25-1 and TRBJ2-7; D is unresolved. Between the trimmed V and J ends, which lost 3 bases and 4 bases, there was a span of 4 bases. The germline gives CDR1 MGHDK, CDR2 SYGVNS. The CDR3 sequence is 11 residues long. The DNA for the CDR3 is TGTGCCAGCAGTGATCTGTACGAGCAGTACTTC. As protein: CASSDLYEQYF.

This clone appeared a few times. The chain uses TRBV6-5 and TRBJ1-6; D possibly corresponds to TRBD1 (6 bases). V lost 6 bases, J lost 14 bases, and 20 bases lay in between. This CDR3 is 14 amino acids long. Germline-derived CDR1 and CDR2 are MNHEY and SVGAGI. In DNA form, the CDR3 reads TGTGCCAGCAGCCGGGGGCAGCACAGTGACACCCTCCACTTT. As protein: CASSRGQHSDTLHF.

This sequence joins TRBV5-5 and TRBJ1-3, with D perhaps matching TRBD1 (5 bases). This CDR3 has 18 residues. The ends were cut back, 2 bases at V and 0 bases at J, with 18 bases in the middle. CDR1 and CDR2 from the germline V gene are SGHKS and YYEKEE (reference sequence). The CDR3 DNA reads as TGTGCCAGCAGCTTAGGCATTCCGGGACGGAGCTCTGGAAACACCATATATTTT. This encodes CASSLGIPGRSSGNTIYF.

This rearrangement joins TRBV7-9 to TRBJ1-2; 7 bases fit TRBD1. In germline, CDR1 is SEHNR, CDR2 FQNEAQ (reference sequence). V dropped 3 bases and J dropped 8; count of bases not matched to a gene: 6. The CDR3 consists of 13 residues. CDR3 region: CASSFRGGDGYTF. The CDR3 DNA is TGTGCCAGCAGCTTTAGAGGGGGCGACGGCTACACCTTC.